This T cell receptor (beta chain) was identified in a study of radiotherapy plus CTLA-4 blockade in lung cancer. The study gave focal radiation plus ipilimumab CTLA-4 blockade to patients with chemo-refractory metastatic non-small-cell lung cancer. V lost 4 bases, J lost 1 base, and 12 bases lay in between. CDR1 and CDR2 from the germline V gene are LNHDA and SQIVND (reference sequence). The CDR3 contains 15 residues. Data came from immunoSEQ multiplex PCR; TCRdb stores just in-frame clones and leaves some out. The repertoire holds roughly 120,000 clones, with more than 65% as singletons. General study points: In blood, tumor-derived TCR clones expanded after radiotherapy plus ipilimumab.

Comment on this clone: Antigen unknown.

This clonotype was obtained from a human donor with non-small cell lung cancer that progressed on radiotherapy plus ipilimumab. Some clones in this sample may be carry-over from other donors' samples. The sample here was peripheral blood, taken from a patient treated with radiotherapy plus ipilimumab. The genes are TRBV19 and TRBJ2-3, with TRBD2 as a possible D gene (6 bases). The CDR3 region has the DNA TGTGCCAGTAGTACCCTAACGGGGGGCACAGATACGCAGTATTTT. Its translation is CASSTLTGGTDTQYF.